This T cell receptor beta chain was sequenced during a study of graft-versus-host responses after intestinal transplantation. Across the whole study: Each recipient received anti-thymocyte globulin induction, then tacrolimus and steroids for 3 to 4 years. Study findings and constraints: Present in recipient marrow, GvH clones included some that appeared first in ileum or blood. Declines in HvG clones occurring early post-transplant were associated with peak circulating GvH clone levels. Allograft clonal ratios (graft-versus-host to host-versus-graft) were high in patients who had graft-donor T cell macrochimerism.

This clone has a handful of counts. Antigen unknown. Sequencing was performed with immunoSEQ multiplex PCR; in TCRdb, only in-frame clones are kept and a portion is missing. The sample includes about 97,000 clones, about nine tenths of them seen just once. Germline CDR1 is LGHNA and CDR2 is YSLEER. Deletions cut 3 bases from V and 5 bases from J, with 16 bases between. The CDR3 is 16 amino acids. The specimen comprised unstimulated CD4+ T cells sorted from spleen or lymph node cells, sampled before transplant. The chain recombines TRBV4-3 with TRBJ1-4; tentatively, D is TRBD1 (6 bases). The receptor's source is a human donor who was the organ donor for an intestinal transplant. The CDR3 DNA reads TGCGCCAGCAGCCATAGCCAGGGGCTGCCAAATGAAAAACTGTTTTTT. Its translation: CASSHSQGLPNEKLFF.